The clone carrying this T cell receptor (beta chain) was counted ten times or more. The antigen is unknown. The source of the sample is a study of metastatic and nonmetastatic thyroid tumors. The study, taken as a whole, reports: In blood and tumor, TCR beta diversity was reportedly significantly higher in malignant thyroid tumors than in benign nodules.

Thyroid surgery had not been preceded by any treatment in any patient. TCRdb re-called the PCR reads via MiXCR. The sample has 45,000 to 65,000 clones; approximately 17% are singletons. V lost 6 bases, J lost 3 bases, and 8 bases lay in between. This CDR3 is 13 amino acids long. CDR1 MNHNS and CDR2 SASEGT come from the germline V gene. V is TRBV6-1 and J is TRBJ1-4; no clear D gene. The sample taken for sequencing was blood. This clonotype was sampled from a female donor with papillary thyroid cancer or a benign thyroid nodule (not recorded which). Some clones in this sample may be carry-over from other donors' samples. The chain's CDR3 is CASRRVPNEKLFF. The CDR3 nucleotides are TGTGCCAGCAGAAGGGTACCTAATGAAAAACTGTTTTTT.